A single T cell receptor beta chain is shown here with its context. Its target is unknown. The CDR3 runs 14 residues. Trimming pared 4 bases from V and 1 base from J, leaving 11 bases between. Germline CDR1 SGHRS, CDR2 YFSETQ. The second PCR ran about 6 to 11 cycles with a sample-barcoded 5' primer and J-beta primers. TCRdb recomputed calls from the 5' RACE reads with MiXCR, one row per CDR3 protein. The top ten clones hold approximately 40% of a sample with hundreds of thousands of distinct CDR3 sequences, roughly 50% of them seen once. This specimen belongs to a study of blood T cells in healthy people across ages. Overall study: About one barcoded beta molecule per two T cells came from capture by template switching. General study points: Versus aged donors, long-lived donors had higher diversity and more naive CD4+ cells. Per million T cells, the diversity of TCR beta decreased roughly linearly as age advanced.

PBMCs were isolated at a quantity of at least 7 million per sample. The gene calls are TRBV5-1 and TRBJ2-5; no firm D call. What was sequenced was blood. The receptor was derived from an elderly man in good health. As DNA, the CDR3 is TGCGCCAGCAGCCTTGAACTACCCCAAGAGACCCAGTACTTC. Translating it yields CASSLELPQETQYF.